This T cell receptor (beta chain) was profiled in a study of CD8+CD57+ T cells in acquired aplastic anemia. The authors sequenced patients whose flow cytometry had shown CD8+CD57+ cell expansion. The template for TCR beta VDJ and CDR3 sequence profiling was genomic DNA. TCRdb reanalysed the reads using MiXCR and keeps one entry per CDR3 protein. The table shows around 170,000 distinct CDR3 sequences, with nearly 50% occurring only once. The receptor was derived from a human donor with aplastic anemia. Input material: sorted CD4+, CD8+, or CD8+CD57+ T cells (not recorded which) from PBMCs.

For the CDR3, the DNA is TGTGCCAGCAGTTTAAGCGGGGGCGCCTACACTGAAGCTTTCTTT. It yields the protein CASSLSGGAYTEAFF. The chain recombines TRBV27 with TRBJ1-1, with D perhaps TRBD1 (6 bases). The CDR3 is 15 amino acids. The ends were cut back, 2 bases at V and 3 bases at J, with 13 bases in the middle. The germline V gene has CDR1 MNHEY and CDR2 SMNVEV (reference sequence).